The 8 T cell receptor beta chains below all came from one sample that was sequenced in a study of technical replicates of blood from a few donors. The repertoire was sequenced with immunoSEQ multiplex PCR; TCRdb's copy has only in-frame clones and lacks some. The sample holds tens of thousands of clones; approximately 83% are singletons and the top ten take roughly 5%. Sequenced input: PBMCs. These receptors all come from a human donor in good health. Some clones in this sample may be carry-over from other donors' samples.

This clone was observed a handful of times. The genes are TRBV5-1 and TRBJ1-4; D is possibly TRBD1 (6 bases). The CDR3 has 15 amino acids. Germline CDR1 is SGHRS and CDR2 is YFSETQ. Trimming pared 6 bases from V and 0 bases from J, leaving 12 bases between. The CDR3 region is CASTGGAATNEKLFF. CDR3 nucleotides: TGCGCCAGCACCGGGGGGGCAGCAACTAATGAAAAACTGTTTTTT. Drawing the rest from reference TRBV5-1 and TRBJ1-4, the complete variable domain is KAGVTQTPRYLIKTRGQQVTLSCSPISGHRSVSWYQQTPGQGLQFLFEYFSETQRNKGNFPGRFSGRQFSNSRSEMNVSTLELGDSALYLCASTGGAATNEKLFFGSGTQLSVL.

This clone was observed a single time. The chain uses TRBV7-9 and TRBJ2-4; D possibly corresponds to TRBD2 (6 bases). The CDR3 sequence is 17 residues long. CDR1 is SEHNR, CDR2 FQNEAQ, per germline (reference sequence). The V gene lost 1 base and the J gene lost 1 base, with 14 bases spanning the gap. The CDR3 protein is CASSLGIDRGAKNIQYF. In DNA form, the CDR3 reads TGTGCCAGCAGCTTAGGTATCGACCGGGGGGCCAAAAACATTCAGTACTTC.

This chain connects TRBV19 to TRBJ1-3; D may be TRBD1 (6 bases). Germline V gene sequence: CDR1 LNHDA, CDR2 SQIVND (reference sequence). The CDR3 extends over 15 amino acids. V lost 3 bases to trimming and J lost 2 bases, with 11 bases between them. CDR3 sequence reads: CASSMLGQPGNTIYF. The CDR3, as DNA: TGTGCCAGTAGTATGCTCGGACAGCCTGGAAACACCATATATTTT.

The genes are TRBV18 and TRBJ2-7, with D possibly being TRBD2 (7 bases). CDR3 length: 15 residues. Germline assignment: CDR1 KGHSH and CDR2 LQKENI. V was pared by 6 bases and J by 5 bases, with 20 bases between. The CDR3 reads CASSPGGGAFNEQYF. CDR3 in DNA: TGTGCCAGCTCCCCAGGAGGGGGGGCCTTTAACGAGCAGTACTTC.

V usage is TRBV2 and J usage is TRBJ2-2; D is undetermined. Looked up from germline, CDR1 is SNHLY and CDR2 is FYNNEI. This CDR3 is built from 12 residues. V was shortened by 4 bases and J by 9 bases, with 9 bases between the two germline ends. CDR3: CASSAGFRELFF. The CDR3 nucleotides read TGTGCCAGCAGTGCAGGCTTCAGGGAGCTGTTTTTT.

The chain uses TRBV15 and TRBJ2-7; D might be TRBD2 (6 bases). The CDR3 totals 15 residues. Germline loops: CDR1 LNHNV, CDR2 YYDKDF (reference sequence). V was cut by 4 bases and J by 0 bases, with 13 bases left in between. The CDR3 sequence: CATSKSGFSSYEQYF. CDR3 nucleotides: TGTGCCACCAGCAAAAGCGGGTTTAGCTCCTACGAGCAGTACTTC.

This clone was seen more than once but under ten times. The gene calls are TRBV7-9 and TRBJ1-1, with D maybe TRBD1 (5 bases). Trimming removed 6 bases at V and 3 bases at J, with 11 bases between. CDR1 is SEHNR, CDR2 FQNEAQ, per germline (reference sequence). The CDR3 consists of 13 residues. The CDR3 loop reads CASSVQGYTEAFF. The DNA of the CDR3 is TGTGCCAGCAGTGTGCAGGGTTACACTGAAGCTTTCTTT.

This clone has only a few counts. The chain couples TRBV5-1 to TRBJ1-1; no clear D. The germline CDR1 and CDR2 sequences are SGHRS and YFSETQ. Trimming took off 0 bases at V and 5 bases at J, with 14 bases between the two ends. The CDR3 consists of 15 residues. In DNA form, the CDR3 reads TGCGCCAGCAGCTTGGAGATGGGAGGTCGGACTGAAGCTTTCTTT. This translates into CASSLEMGGRTEAFF.